Following are 30 T cell receptor beta chains from one sample sequenced in a study of lymphopenia after photon versus proton radiotherapy. The table came from immunoSEQ multiplex PCR; TCRdb's copy has only in-frame clones and leaves some out. The table shows around 150,000 clones, with roughly nine tenths occurring only once. Material: peripheral blood, obtained from a patient treated with photon-based radiotherapy. Receptors were obtained from a middle-aged man with gastric cancer.

This clone was seen just once. This sequence joins TRBV6-1 and TRBJ2-7; tentatively, D is TRBD2 (5 bases). The germline V gene has CDR1 MNHNS and CDR2 SASEGT. The CDR3 spans 14 residues. V lost 2 bases to trimming and J lost 1 base, with 9 bases between them. CDR3 residues: CASSESEGSYEQYF. CDR3 DNA sequence: TGTGCCAGCAGTGAATCTGAGGGTTCCTACGAGCAGTACTTC.

This clone has more than one count but fewer than ten. This chain links TRBV11-2 with TRBJ2-7, with D tentatively TRBD1 (6 bases). Germline V gives CDR1 SGHAT, CDR2 FQNNGV. There are 13 residues in the CDR3. V was cut by 3 bases and J by 1 base, with 7 bases left in between. In DNA, the CDR3 is TGTGCCAGCAGCTTTGGACAGTCCTACGAGCAGTACTTC. It yields the protein CASSFGQSYEQYF.

V gene TRBV29-1 combines with J gene TRBJ2-2; tentatively, D is TRBD1 or TRBD2 (5 bases each). The CDR3 covers 14 residues. The ends were cut back, 4 bases at V and 0 bases at J, with 9 bases in the middle. Per germline, CDR1 SQVTM and CDR2 ANQGSEA. CDR3 in DNA: TGCAGCGTTGCCCGGGACCCGAACACCGGGGAGCTGTTTTTT. Translating gives CSVARDPNTGELFF.

V is TRBV7-9 and J is TRBJ1-5; 8 nucleotides agree with TRBD1. In germline, CDR1 is SEHNR, CDR2 FQNEAQ (reference sequence). V dropped 3 bases and J dropped 4; count of bases not matched to a gene: 2. The CDR3 has 14 amino acids. The CDR3 bases are TGTGCCAGCAGCTTGGGACAGGATAATCAGCCCCAGCATTTT. It yields the protein CASSLGQDNQPQHF.

The chain recombines TRBV10-3 with TRBJ1-1; D is unresolved. CDR1 and CDR2 from the germline V gene are ENHRY and SYGVKD. V shed 3 bases and J shed 3 bases, with 17 bases lying between them. CDR3 length equals 16 residues. CDR3 region: CAISDSLNPRDTEAFF. The CDR3 DNA is TGTGCCATCAGTGATTCTCTGAACCCACGGGACACTGAAGCTTTCTTT.

J is TRBJ1-5 and V is TRBV6-5; D uncertain. Germline CDR1 and CDR2: MNHEY and SVGAGI. The ends were cut back, 6 bases at V and 5 bases at J, with 14 bases in the middle. The CDR3 extends over 14 amino acids. CDR3 region: CASSSGVVDQPQHF. The CDR3, as DNA: TGTGCCAGCAGCAGCGGGGTCGTGGATCAGCCCCAGCATTTT.

V gene TRBV18 combines with J gene TRBJ2-7; D is perhaps TRBD1 (6 bases). The germline gives CDR1 KGHSH, CDR2 LQKENI. The V end lost 6 bases, the J end lost 4 bases, and 10 bases lay between the germline ends. The CDR3 is 12 amino acids. The CDR3 protein is CASSTGIYEQYF. In DNA form, the CDR3 reads TGTGCCAGCTCTACAGGGATATACGAGCAGTACTTC.

This clone was counted a single time. This rearrangement joins TRBV4-2 to TRBJ1-2; 9 nucleotides agree with TRBD1. Germline V gives CDR1 LGHNA, CDR2 YNFKEQ. This CDR3 comprises 16 residues. V shed 4 bases, J shed 4 bases, and the junction held 10 bases outside the gene matches. CDR3 coding DNA: TGTGCCAGCAGCCGATCACAGGGGGCGTCGAGCTATGGCTACACCTTC. As protein: CASSRSQGASSYGYTF.

The chain links TRBV28 to TRBJ2-1; TRBD1 matches at 8 bases. The CDR3 consists of 12 residues. The germline CDR1 and CDR2 sequences are MDHEN and SYDVKM. After removal of 4 bases from V and 10 bases from J, the junction contained 3 bases not matched to a gene. The CDR3 nucleotides are TGTGCCAGCAGTTCCAACAGGGGGGAGCAGTTCTTC. As protein: CASSSNRGEQFF. The whole variable domain, remainder taken from reference TRBV28 and TRBJ2-1, is DVKVTQSSRYLVKRTGEKVFLECVQDMDHENMFWYRQDPGLGLRLIYFSYDVKMKEKGDIPEGYSVSREKKERFSLILESASTNQTSMYLCASSSNRGEQFFGPGTRLTVL.

The V and J genes are TRBV7-2 and TRBJ2-2, with 12 bases that match TRBD2. Germline-derived CDR1 and CDR2 are SGHTA and FQGNSA. J gave up 5 bases and V 4 bases, and 2 bases lay outside the gene matches. CDR3 length: 15 residues. CDR3: CASSSSGRGTGELFF. The CDR3 nucleotides are TGTGCCAGCAGCTCTAGCGGGAGGGGTACCGGGGAGCTGTTTTTT.

CDR3 in DNA: TGTGCCAGCAGCGTTTACCAGGGGGCGCCGGGCAATGAGCAGTTCTTC. As protein: CASSVYQGAPGNEQFF. V and J are TRBV9 and TRBJ2-1, with 8 positions matching TRBD1. Germline V gene lookup returns CDR1 SGDLS and CDR2 YYNGEE. V was pared by 2 bases and J by 6 bases, with 10 bases of the junction left unmatched. This CDR3 region has 16 residues. Combining the CDR3 with reference TRBV9 and TRBJ2-1 gives the whole variable domain DSGVTQTPKHLITATGQRVTLRCSPRSGDLSVYWYQQSLDQGLQFLIQYYNGEERAKGNILERFSAQQFPDLHSELNLSSLELGDSALYFCASSVYQGAPGNEQFFGPGTRLTVL.

J is TRBJ2-7 and V is TRBV30; TRBD2 aligns across 8 bases. V was pared by 1 base and J by 9 bases, with 8 bases of the junction left unmatched. The germline V gene encodes CDR1 GTSNPN and CDR2 SVGIG (reference sequence). The CDR3 has 13 amino acids. The CDR3: CAWSEWTSTRQYF. CDR3 coding DNA: TGTGCCTGGAGTGAATGGACTAGCACTCGGCAGTACTTC.

The rearrangement joins TRBV7-9 to TRBJ1-2; possibly TRBD1 for D (5 bases). Germline CDR1 is SEHNR and CDR2 is FQNEAQ (reference sequence). V shed 3 bases and J shed 7 bases, with 9 bases lying between them. This CDR3 comprises 12 residues. The CDR3 bases are TGTGCCAGCAGCTTCGGGGGTTTTGGCTACACCTTC. It translates to CASSFGGFGYTF.

V is TRBV27 and J is TRBJ2-5, with 8 bases lining up with TRBD2. The junction had 5 bases not matched to a gene; V was cut back by 3 bases and J by 5 bases. Germline V gene data show CDR1 as MNHEY and CDR2 as SMNVEV (reference sequence). The CDR3 has 14 residues. The CDR3 reads CASSFFSGKETQYF. CDR3 bases: TGTGCCAGCAGTTTCTTTAGCGGGAAGGAGACCCAGTACTTC.

V and J are TRBV28 and TRBJ1-5; D is possibly TRBD1 (5 bases). The CDR3 spans 15 residues. Germline values: CDR1 MDHEN, CDR2 SYDVKM. Trimming left V 2 bases short and J 2 bases short, with 10 bases between. The CDR3 region has the DNA TGTGCCAGCAGTTTAGGGGCGATGGGCAATCAGCCCCAGCATTTT. Protein: CASSLGAMGNQPQHF. Full variable domain (outside the CDR3, taken from reference TRBV28 and TRBJ1-5): DVKVTQSSRYLVKRTGEKVFLECVQDMDHENMFWYRQDPGLGLRLIYFSYDVKMKEKGDIPEGYSVSREKKERFSLILESASTNQTSMYLCASSLGAMGNQPQHFGDGTRLSIL.

This clone was observed once. The J gene is TRBJ2-5, the V gene TRBV28; TRBD1 aligns across 12 bases. Germline V CDR1 and CDR2: MDHEN, SYDVKM. Trimming removed 2 bases from V and 5 bases from J; junction bases left unmatched: 3. The CDR3 runs to 15 residues. The CDR3 sequence: CASSLRDRGLETQYF. CDR3 sequence (DNA): TGTGCCAGCAGTTTACGGGACAGGGGGCTTGAGACCCAGTACTTC.

The chain links TRBV5-1 to TRBJ2-5; D remains unclear. The V end lost 5 bases, the J end lost 2 bases, and 10 bases lay between the germline ends. From germline, CDR1 is SGHRS and CDR2 YFSETQ. CDR3 length: 13 amino acids. CDR3 coding DNA: TGCGCCAGCAGACTGGACCCACAAGAGACCCAGTACTTC. Translating gives CASRLDPQETQYF.

V and J are TRBV29-1 and TRBJ2-2; TRBD1 might be the D (5 bases). The CDR3 length is 14 residues. The V and J ends lost 5 bases and 3 bases respectively, with 13 bases between them. Germline V gives CDR1 SQVTM, CDR2 ANQGSEA. CDR3 sequence (DNA): TGCAGCGTTACAGACAGTTTAGACACCGGGGAGCTGTTTTTT. Protein product: CSVTDSLDTGELFF.

The genes are TRBV7-3 and TRBJ2-2; the match to TRBD1 covers 10 bases. The junction had 6 bases not matched to a gene; V was cut back by 5 bases and J by 6 bases. Per the germline V gene, CDR1 is SGHTA and CDR2 is FQGTGA. The CDR3 has 15 amino acids. The CDR3 bases are TGTGCCAGCAGCGCCTCGACAGGGGGCTCCGGGGAGCTGTTTTTT. Amino acids: CASSASTGGSGELFF.

The chain links TRBV6-5 to TRBJ2-1, with 14 bases matching TRBD2. With 6 bases clipped from V and 8 bases from J, the junction kept 6 bases outside the gene matches. Germline CDR1 MNHEY, CDR2 SVGAGI. CDR3 length equals 15 residues. The CDR3 sequence is CASRSGTSGRDEQFF. CDR3 in DNA: TGTGCCAGCAGGTCCGGGACTAGCGGGAGAGATGAGCAGTTCTTC.

This clone was seen only a few times. This specimen includes other DNA sequences encoding the same CDR3. The CDR3 DNA sequence: TGCAGTGCACAGGTGAACACTGAAGCTTTCTTT. It encodes CSAQVNTEAFF. This rearrangement joins TRBV20-1 to TRBJ1-1; D is perhaps TRBD1 (5 bases). V shed 6 bases and J shed 0 bases, with 5 bases lying between them. CDR3 length: 11 amino acids. Germline CDR1 and CDR2: DFQATT and SNEGSKA (reference sequence).

The chain employs TRBV14 and TRBJ2-1, with TRBD2 matching over 10 bases. Germline CDR1 reads SGHDN; CDR2 reads FVKESK. The CDR3 extends over 18 amino acids. V shed 0 bases, J shed 5 bases, and the junction held 10 bases outside the gene matches. CDR3 sequence: CASSQDWWTGLADNEQFF. The CDR3 DNA reads TGTGCCAGCAGCCAAGATTGGTGGACAGGACTAGCGGACAATGAGCAGTTCTTC.

In DNA, the CDR3 is TGCGCCAGCAGCACGACTCACAGTGCCAATGAGCAGTTCTTC. It codes for CASSTTHSANEQFF. J is TRBJ2-1 and V is TRBV4-1; D gene uncertain. V lost 5 bases and J 6 bases, leaving 14 bases between the germline ends. Looked up from germline, CDR1 is MGHRA and CDR2 is YSYEKL. The CDR3 totals 14 residues.

This clone is a singleton in its sample. The chain has TRBV5-1 and TRBJ1-2; D not resolved. V was clipped by 0 bases and J by 4 bases, with 10 bases between them. The CDR3 is made up of 14 amino acids. In germline, CDR1 is SGHRS, CDR2 YFSETQ. The CDR3, as DNA: TGCGCCAGCAGCTTGGGAACAGCCGTCTATGGCTACACCTTC. Translating gives CASSLGTAVYGYTF.

This clone has a single count. V gene TRBV4-1 combines with J gene TRBJ2-7; possible D gene TRBD2, 6 bases. Trimming shortened V by 0 bases and J by 2 bases, and 11 bases separated the two germline ends. The CDR3 extends over 15 amino acids. CDR1 and CDR2 (germline): MGHRA, YSYEKL. For the CDR3, the DNA is TGCGCCAGCAGCCAAGAAGGGCCGGGGGCCTACGAGCAGTACTTC. This gives the protein CASSQEGPGAYEQYF.

This clone has a handful of counts. The chain has TRBV30 and TRBJ2-7; a possible D gene is TRBD1 (5 bases). The CDR3 is 12 amino acids. From germline, CDR1 is GTSNPN and CDR2 SVGIG (reference sequence). With 5 bases removed from V and 0 bases from J, the gap between germline ends came to 8 bases. DNA of the CDR3: TGTGCCTGGCAGGGAAGCTCCTACGAGCAGTACTTC. This codes for CAWQGSSYEQYF.

This clone occurred once. The chain combines TRBV18 with TRBJ2-1; D remains unclear. The V end lost 3 bases, the J end lost 3 bases, and 12 bases lay between the germline ends. The CDR3 spans 15 residues. Germline values: CDR1 KGHSH, CDR2 LQKENI. The CDR3 region is CASSPGSLVYNEQFF. The DNA for the CDR3 is TGTGCCAGCTCACCGGGATCTTTAGTCTACAATGAGCAGTTCTTC.

This chain links TRBV27 with TRBJ2-7, with 11 bases lining up with TRBD1. The CDR3 consists of 16 residues. The V segment lost 1 base and the J segment 6 bases; nucleotides outside the gene matches: 8. In germline, CDR1 is MNHEY, CDR2 SMNVEV (reference sequence). DNA of the CDR3: TGTGCCAGCAGTTTATACCTTGGACAGGGGGCGGCCGAGCAGTACTTC. It specifies CASSLYLGQGAAEQYF.

This clone has more than one count but fewer than ten. The V call is TRBV10-3, the J call TRBJ1-2; unclear D gene. CDR1 ENHRY and CDR2 SYGVKD come from the germline V gene. The CDR3 consists of 14 residues. V shed 0 bases and J shed 0 bases, with 5 bases lying between them. CDR3 sequence reads: CAISESNSNYGYTF. CDR3 sequence (DNA): TGTGCCATCAGTGAGTCGAATTCTAACTATGGCTACACCTTC.

The chain couples TRBV10-1 to TRBJ2-7; 8 bases fit TRBD1. V gave up 4 bases and J gave up 3 bases; unmatched junction bases: 5. CDR1 is WNHNN, CDR2 SYGVQD, per germline (reference sequence). The CDR3 loop spans 14 amino acids. The CDR3 bases are TGCGCCAGCAGTGGGACAGGGCGACGCTACGAGCAGTACTTC. Its translation: CASSGTGRRYEQYF.